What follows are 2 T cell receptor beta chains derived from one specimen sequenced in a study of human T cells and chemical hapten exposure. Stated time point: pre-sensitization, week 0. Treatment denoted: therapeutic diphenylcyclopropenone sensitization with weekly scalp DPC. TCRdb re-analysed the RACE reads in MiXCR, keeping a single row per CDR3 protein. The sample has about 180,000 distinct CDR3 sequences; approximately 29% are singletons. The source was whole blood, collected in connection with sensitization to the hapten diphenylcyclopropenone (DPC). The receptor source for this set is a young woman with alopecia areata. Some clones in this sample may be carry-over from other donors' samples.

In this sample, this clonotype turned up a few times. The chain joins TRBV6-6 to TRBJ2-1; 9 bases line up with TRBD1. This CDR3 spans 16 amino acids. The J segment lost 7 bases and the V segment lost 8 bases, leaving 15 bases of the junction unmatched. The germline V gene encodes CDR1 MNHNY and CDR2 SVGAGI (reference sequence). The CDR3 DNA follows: TGTGCCAGCCGAACCTCCGGGACAGGGATGGGGAATGAGCAGTTCTTC. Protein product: CASRTSGTGMGNEQFF.

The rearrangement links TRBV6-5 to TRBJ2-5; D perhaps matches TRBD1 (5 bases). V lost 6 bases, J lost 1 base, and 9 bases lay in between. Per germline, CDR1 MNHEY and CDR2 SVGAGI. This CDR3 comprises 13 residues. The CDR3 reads CASSRRVQETQYF. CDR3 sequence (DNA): TGTGCCAGCAGCCGCAGGGTCCAAGAGACCCAGTACTTC.